This T cell receptor beta chain was sequenced during a study of regulatory T cells in long-lasting Graves disease (dated by TCRdb to the early 2020s). Background for the entire study: Newly diagnosed Graves' disease patients had taken antithyroid drugs for less than 3 months. Peripheral blood TCR sequencing and RNA sequencing compared persistent Graves' disease patients with newly diagnosed Graves' disease patients. The study was registered as a clinical trial and conducted in China. A total of about 35 samples underwent TCR sequencing: some 13 from persistent and roughly 20 from newly diagnosed Graves' disease patients. General study outcomes and caveats: Sequencing and analysis were limited to the TCR beta chain. Persistent disease showed preferential use of TRBV28, TRBJ1-2 and TRBJ2-5, whereas newly diagnosed disease favored TRBV20-1 and TRBJ2-1. Compared with newly diagnosed patients, patients with persistent Graves' disease had lower TCR Shannon entropy and fewer highly expanded clones, which suggests clonal expansion. The authors acknowledged the small sample size as a limitation that may reduce accuracy. Patients with persistent disease shared more public clonotypes (about 3,000) than newly diagnosed patients did (966). Peripheral blood alone was examined, since thyroid tissue, which constituted the primary lesion, could not be accessed.

The library was produced with multiplex PCR. Reads for this sample came from an Illumina HiSeq 4000. iRepertoire HTBI primers and Arm-PCR amplification of CDR3 regions were used to construct TCR beta libraries. Before sequencing, the PCR products underwent gel purification. Concerning the study's data processing: A total of roughly 65 TRBV and some 15 TRBJ segments were identified across samples and were used for gene usage analysis of CDR3 amino acid clonotypes. COPE and FqMerger were used to merge the filtered high-quality paired reads into contigs. BLAST was used to align contigs to the IMGT TRBV, TRBD and TRBJ reference genes, and CDR3 was defined following IMGT. Any clonotype with a frequency above 0.1% was classified as a highly expanded clone. Shannon entropy was used to measure repertoire diversity, and the Gini coefficient was used to measure V-J evenness. A clonotype found in more than one individual was treated as public. TCRdb reprocessed the public reads (quality trimming at Q25 with fastp, clone calling with MiXCR) and kept in-frame beta chains. For every CDR3 protein sequence, its rows merge into one entry that carries the most common genes and DNA. The V and J calls, along with clone size, are taken from TCRdb and not from the paper's own processing. Within this sample are 350,000 to 550,000 distinct CDR3 sequences, with 12% to 15% of them counted one time only. The top ten clones comprise approximately 19% of the sample.

Reading from cysteine to phenylalanine, the CDR3 counts 13 amino acids. Of the read, only the CDR3 DNA is kept; its 39 bases are in frame from base 1. CDR1 and CDR2 were assigned from the germline V gene as MNHNS and SASEGT. A distance of 10 bases separates the germline ends of V and J, which lose 7 bases and 0 bases respectively. This clonotype has more than one count but fewer than ten. The target of this receptor is not known. The record has no base qualities; no much larger clone is one base away. Reading the label with the study, this specimen's time point is: newly diagnosed GD, antithyroid drugs for less than 3 months. RNA was extracted from PBMCs in TRIzol for both TCR sequencing and RNA sequencing. The diagnosis of Graves' disease was made according to American Thyroid Association guidelines. Patients were recruited from an endocrinology department in Xi'an, China. From each patient, roughly 9 milliliters of peripheral blood was collected into an EDTA anticoagulant tube. Ficoll Paque Plus density gradient separation was used to isolate PBMCs, and no further T cell sorting was performed. An Agilent 2100 Bioanalyzer and agarose gel were used to check RNA quality, while a NanoDrop 2000 measured RNA concentration.

The same specimen was also included in a second study, on T cells in Graves' hyperthyroidism and ophthalmopathy. The second study's authors report: Stable Graves' hyperthyroidism was defined as no progression to ophthalmopathy during 18 months of follow-up. The hyperthyroidism patients were between 18 and 65 years old and newly diagnosed, with a disease duration of less than 2 months. The study excluded patients with uncontrolled infections, other autoimmune diseases, pregnancy or lactation. Diagnoses were established on the basis of clinical symptoms, serum thyroxine and TRAb, thyroid ultrasound, and orbital computed tomography. The first round of RT-PCR for the TCR CDR3 was performed with the HTBI primer set and the Qiagen OneStep RT-PCR kit. Most expanded thyroid clonotypes (frequency above 0.001) were also detected in blood, suggesting blood repertoires may reflect thyroid immune responses. A 13 V-J signature model separated ophthalmopathy from stable hyperthyroidism, with 87.88% sensitivity and roughly 84% specificity in cross-validation and 80%/75% in testing. During validation, the model predicted progression to ophthalmopathy a median of approximately 6.5 months ahead of onset, with 60% to 71% sensitivity and 72% to 80% specificity. TCR V-J signatures able to tell the groups apart were searched for in a discovery cohort of 100 patients, of whom around 42 had Graves' ophthalmopathy and under 65 had stable Graves' hyperthyroidism. Prospective prediction of ophthalmopathy was tested in an independent validation cohort consisting of roughly 19 hyperthyroidism patients and around 17 patients who later progressed to ophthalmopathy. The 100 or so discovery patients were divided at random into training and test sets in a 7:3 ratio. In six Graves' hyperthyroidism patients, the study also compared T-cell repertoires from thyroid tissue with T-cell repertoires from blood. After blood sampling, hyperthyroidism patients were treated with methimazole at a starting dose of 30 mg daily, and ophthalmopathy patients were treated with high-dose intravenous methylprednisolone. The libraries were constructed in a second round of multiplex PCR and then size-selected and purified. Paired-end sequencing of the libraries was performed with 100 bp reads on an Illumina HiSeq2000. SOAPnuke was used to process the raw data, with reads discarded if the reads contained adapters or uncalled bases, had a mean Phred below 15, or lacked an exact constant-primer or identifier match. COPE v1.2.5 was used to merge the high-quality paired reads, and each unique nucleotide sequence was defined as a clonotype. MiTCR v1.1 was used to align the clonotypes against IMGT TRBV, TRBD and TRBJ reference segments. Analysis was restricted to V-J combinations with a frequency above 0.0001, which covered roughly 99% of repertoires. The TCS score was defined as F50 (clonal expansion) divided by E x V (chaos), with BLOSUM62-based TCRdist calculated between CDR3 peptides within each V-J. Welch's t-statistics and random forest reduced 514 V-J features to 10 to 15, which were used in a naive Bayes classifier (R e1071). Sample size was not statistically predetermined, and blinding of investigators to group allocation was not performed. The paper reports TCR Vbeta CDR3 sequencing of approximately 140 peripheral blood samples: fewer than 50 ophthalmopathy, 70 to 85 hyperthyroidism and approximately 17 progressor patients.

The source material was peripheral blood mononuclear cells (PBMCs), sampled at new diagnosis, from a patient treated with antithyroid drugs. The clonotype was recovered from a woman between 50 and 59 years old with Graves disease. Donor details come from another sample of the same person, matched by shared clones. The chain links TRBV6-1 with TRBJ2-7; the D segment could be TRBD2, given 5 matching bases. The CDR3 here reads CASIPGSSYEQYF. The DNA sequence is TGTGCCAGCATTCCGGGGAGCTCCTACGAGCAGTACTTC.